The following is a T cell receptor beta chain sequence with its context. Its recognized antigen is unknown. No base qualities exist here, and no much larger clone lies one base off it. This sample was included in a study of cytomegalovirus exposure and HLA in healthy donors (dated by TCRdb to the late 2010s). Looking at the study overall: According to an earlier analysis of 587 of the donors, some 180 million T cells yielded roughly 100 million unique TCR beta sequences and more than 250 Gb of sequence data. About 280 gigabases of sequencing data and 70 million to 100 million unique TCR sequences made up an early release that covered over 550 HLA-typed donors. Of the 398 genotyped donors, over 65% fell in the genetic ancestry cluster associated with self-reported Caucasian donors. The study aimed to test whether cataloging public T cell receptors could reveal signatures of past pathogen exposure. The T cell repertoires of some 670 subjects were profiled by immunosequencing and related to cytomegalovirus serostatus. Along with the 666-subject first cohort, a separate validation cohort of around 120 different subjects was used. To predict cytomegalovirus infection status, the study combined high-throughput TCR immunosequencing, statistical association of individual TCRs with disease status, and machine learning. To study patterns of TCR occurrence, a later analysis re-analyzed previously published TCR beta repertoires from 500 to 850 donors and added high-resolution HLA genotyping. In the later analysis, no new phenotypic data were used to find candidate immune exposures; instead, reliance was placed on TCR beta sequences and their occurrence across donors. To decide whether each TCR beta V gene segment behaved as functional or pseudogenic, an earlier analysis of fewer than 750 of the donors relied on high-throughput TCR beta sequencing. Donor age, sex, ethnicity and CMV serostatus were compiled together with the repertoire data. In a later genetic analysis, genome-wide SNP genotypes for about 55% of the roughly 700 donors were used, and that subset was treated as a discovery cohort. All discovery cohort repertoires had been generated on a single sequencing platform. Class I and class II HLA loci were covered by the typing at four-digit resolution. The number of donors typed differed by locus, with about 629-640 for A, B, C, DRB1 and DQB1, about 500 for DQA1, 600 to 610 for DPA1, and roughly 450 for DPB1. Several DR-DQ haplotypes were handled as single units for association and clustering, since linkage in the cohort was strong. On average, 235,054 unique TCR beta nucleotide sequences were sequenced per donor among 398 genotyped donors of the cohort, with roughly 18% of those sequences being non-productive. Broader findings and caveats from the paper: Because HLA typing was missing for some donors at each locus, association tests included only the typed subset. Because counts were too low, about 15 rarely observed V segments, including chromosome 9 orphons, were left out of the earlier analysis of a few hundred of the donors. The presence/absence analyses assumed that sequencing depth was roughly uniform across donors, and that assumption may not be true. Across donors, most TCR sequences were observed very rarely, whereas some public TCRs were present in many individuals. In an earlier analysis of some 550 of the donors, most TCR beta V segments were observed in productive rearrangements about 87% or about 30% of the time, broadly matching IMGT annotations. A later genetic analysis associated a missense DCLRE1C variant with V-gene and J-gene trimming of TCR beta chains, and an independent cohort replicated the association. According to a later analysis, TCR association rates differed among HLA loci, with DRB1 alleles showing the most associated TCRs and HLA-C alleles showing the fewest. A total of 150 or so TCR beta chains were listed by the study as associated with cytomegalovirus. In a later analysis, most CMV-associated TCR beta chains were found to appear HLA-restricted, with HLA associations seemingly driven largely by CMV exposure. It was suggested by the authors that the approach could potentially be generalized to other disease states and immunological phenotypes. In both the original and validation cohorts, the classifier was reported to diagnose cytomegalovirus status with high specificity and sensitivity. In a later genetic analysis, fewer N-insertions in productive TCRs were reported among donors in an Asian-associated ancestry cluster than the roughly 710-donor mean. According to a later analysis, parvovirus B19, influenza, CMV and Epstein-Barr virus appeared linked to several top co-occurrence clusters. A cluster of highly shared sequence variants was judged likely to represent a technical artifact of the sequencing pipeline. Assigning TCR associations to individual alleles was difficult when HLA alleles, especially DR and DQ, strongly co-occurred. Three of the identified cytomegalovirus-associated TCR beta chains were confirmed in vitro to be specific for cytomegalovirus antigens. A later analysis associated 16,951 TCR beta sequences with specific HLA alleles at a false discovery rate of 0.05. A further reported finding was that TCR beta sequences accurately predicted the HLA-A and HLA-B alleles for most subjects in the first cohort. Compared with equally common non-associated chains, HLA-associated TCR beta chains in a later analysis were more clonally expanded and had lower generation probabilities. Some IMGT-functional V segments, including TRBV6-2 and TRBV6-3, could not be told apart with the 87-base-pair reads, so those segments were excluded. Linkage disequilibrium might explain the correlated functional status among segregating V segments, but an unknown experimental factor could not be excluded. Only TCR beta chains were sequenced in this cohort, and the absence of alpha or paired-chain data limited detectable features. The only immune exposure information available for the cohort was CMV serostatus.

In total, approximately 610 healthy bone marrow donors made up the cohort. At the time of sampling, all cohort members were nominally healthy, though unrecorded immune exposures were likely present. The donor was CMV seropositive and was included in the group of 250 to 300 seropositive cohort members. A peripheral blood sample was provided by each donor, and peripheral blood mononuclear cells were used for TCR beta sequencing. Genomic DNA extraction from the blood cell samples was performed with the Qiagen DNeasy Blood Extraction Kit. Compared with germline, V lacks 6 bases and J lacks 6 bases; bases without a gene match: 5. CDR1 and CDR2 (ENHRY, SYGVKD) derive from the germline V gene. From its cysteine to its phenylalanine, the CDR3 spans 13 amino acids. Only the CDR3 DNA stays, 39 bases, in frame from base 1. Library preparation was by the immunoSEQ multiplex PCR assay. A mixture of 60 forward primers for TCR Vbeta segments and 13 reverse primers for TCR Jbeta segments was used in the multiplex PCR. Amplification of the CDR3 region of rearranged TCR beta genes was performed with a multiplex PCR assay on genomic DNA. On the Illumina HiSeq System, the amplified TCR beta libraries were sequenced as 87-base-pair reads. The study's processing was this. In a later analysis, approximately 74 million unique TCR beta chains were counted across the 500 to 700 repertoires, and some 10 million of these chains were shared by at least two donors. A nearest-neighbor algorithm error-corrected the raw reads and collapsed the reads into unique sequences, merging closely related sequences to remove PCR and sequencing errors. Alignment of CDR3 sequences to IMGT reference sequences was used to assign V, D and J gene segments. Each retained sequence needed at least a six-nucleotide match to both a V gene segment and a J gene segment. Rearrangements were classified as productive when the CDR3 lacked stop codons and remained in frame with V and J, and all other rearrangements were classified as non-productive. Following IMGT convention, CDR3 was defined as the stretch from the second conserved V-encoded cysteine to the conserved J-encoded phenylalanine. The earlier analysis of approximately 590 of the donors excluded any sequence lacking an unambiguous match to a single V gene segment. An earlier analysis of a few hundred of the donors classified V segments as functional when productive rearrangements were above 56.7% and as segregating when the standard deviation between donors was above 5%. To diagnose cytomegalovirus status from the catalog of TCR beta chain sequences, a statistical classification framework was built. A later analysis assigned V and J genes by comparing TCR nucleotide sequences with IMGT/GENE-DB human TR gene sequences. In a later analysis, CDR3 sequences and most-parsimonious VDJ recombination scenarios were assigned using the TCRdist pipeline. In a later analysis, each TCR beta chain was defined by its CDR3 amino acid sequence together with its V-gene family, and reads lacking a unique V-gene family were excluded. As a way to deal with suspected cross-contamination and a sequencing artifact, a later analysis dropped 450 to 600 nucleotide sequences that were highly shared and had low generation probability. For each public chain, a later analysis derived a clonal expansion index from normalized ranks of inferred template counts within each repertoire. A later analysis computed generation probabilities with a VDJ recombination model fitted to out-of-frame rearrangements, and checked the results against IGoR. In a later analysis, TCR-TCR, TCR-HLA and TCR-CMV co-occurrence was scored with hypergeometric tests, and a repertoire-size bias correction was applied to TCR pairs. To estimate false discovery rates, a later analysis permuted the HLA or CMV assignments 20 times. In a later analysis, co-occurring TCRs were grouped with DBSCAN, and TCRdist sequence similarity was added when clustering was performed within HLA-allele-positive subsets. Co-occurrence clustering excluded repertoires with fewer than 30,000 or more than 120,000 public chains, plus five with anomalous nucleotide sharing. Entries here come from immuneACCESS through TCRdb and include only in-frame sequences with V and J called. Some clones fail to appear in such tables; in the studies checked, an unresolved V gene covers under half of the shortfall, and the cause of the remainder is unknown. The V and J calls and the clone size are those of that table, but D and trimming were determined from the DNA. This sample gives about 130,000 clones in total; about 71% of them show up just once. The leading ten clones occupy about 2.6% of the sample.

Material: PBMCs. The chain is assembled from TRBV10-3 and TRBJ2-7; TRBD1 agrees with 10 junctional bases. This TCR was sampled from a woman aged 55-70 years in good health and CMV-seropositive. The CDR3 reads as follows: CAIRGTGEGEQYF. The nucleotide sequence reads TGTGCCATCAGGGGGACAGGGGAGGGCGAGCAGTACTTC.